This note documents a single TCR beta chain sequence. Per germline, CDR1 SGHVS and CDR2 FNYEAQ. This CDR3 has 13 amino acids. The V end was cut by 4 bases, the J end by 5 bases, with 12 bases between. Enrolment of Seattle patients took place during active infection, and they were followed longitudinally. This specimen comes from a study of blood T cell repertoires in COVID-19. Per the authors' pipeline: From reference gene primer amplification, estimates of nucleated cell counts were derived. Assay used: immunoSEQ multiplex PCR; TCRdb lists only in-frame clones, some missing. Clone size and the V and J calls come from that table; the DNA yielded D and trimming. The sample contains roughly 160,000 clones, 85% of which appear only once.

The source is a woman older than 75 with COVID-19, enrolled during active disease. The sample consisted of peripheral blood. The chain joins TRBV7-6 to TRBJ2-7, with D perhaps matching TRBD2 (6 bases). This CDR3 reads CASSWNGEDEQYF. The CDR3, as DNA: TGTGCCAGCAGCTGGAATGGGGAGGACGAGCAGTACTTC.